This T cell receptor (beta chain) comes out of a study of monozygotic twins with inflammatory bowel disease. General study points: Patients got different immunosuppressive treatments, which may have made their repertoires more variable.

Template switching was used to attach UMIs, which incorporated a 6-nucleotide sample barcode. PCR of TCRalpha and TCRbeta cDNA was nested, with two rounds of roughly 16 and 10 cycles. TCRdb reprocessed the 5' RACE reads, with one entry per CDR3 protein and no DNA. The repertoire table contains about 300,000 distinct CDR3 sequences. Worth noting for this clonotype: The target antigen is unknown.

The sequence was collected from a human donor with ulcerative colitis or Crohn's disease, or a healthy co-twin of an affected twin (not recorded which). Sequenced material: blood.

CDR3 sequence reads: CSGAVRSLSYNEQFF. The chain carries TRBV29-1 and TRBJ2-1; the D call from TCRdb, TRBD1, cannot be confirmed without DNA. The CDR3 length is 15 residues. The germline gives CDR1 SQVTM, CDR2 ANQGSEA.